This T cell receptor beta chain derives from a study of cytomegalovirus exposure and HLA in healthy donors. Study as a whole: Findings of an earlier analysis included some 110 million unique TCR beta sequences from 190 million or so T cells.

On this clone itself: The antigen is undetermined.

This CDR3 contains 14 residues. After removal of 6 bases from V and 5 bases from J, the junction contained 7 bases not matched to a gene. Germline CDR1 reads SNHLY; CDR2 reads FYNNEI. Whole-study results and caveats: Segments of the TCR beta V type were, in most cases, productive about 87% or about 30% of the time in an earlier analysis. Roughly even sequencing depth across donors was the assumption behind the presence/absence analyses.

A multiplex PCR was run with 60 Vbeta primers and 13 Jbeta primers. TCRdb's table, derived via immunoSEQ multiplex PCR, lists solely in-frame clones and lacks some. The sample records fewer than 100,000 clones, around three quarters being singletons. The clonotype originates from a male donor in good health and CMV-seronegative. The genes are TRBV2 and TRBJ1-3, with TRBD1 matching over 7 bases. The sample comprised PBMCs. The CDR3 spells CASRGRQGRNTIYF. The CDR3 bases are TGTGCCAGCAGGGGTAGACAGGGAAGAAACACCATATATTTT. The entire variable domain, with the rest obtained from reference TRBV2 and TRBJ1-3, is as follows: EPEVTQTPSHQVTQMGQEVILRCVPISNHLYFYWYRQILGQKVEFLVSFYNNEISEKSEIFDDQFSVERPDGSNFTLKIRSTKLEDSAMYFCASRGRQGRNTIYFGEGSWLTVV.